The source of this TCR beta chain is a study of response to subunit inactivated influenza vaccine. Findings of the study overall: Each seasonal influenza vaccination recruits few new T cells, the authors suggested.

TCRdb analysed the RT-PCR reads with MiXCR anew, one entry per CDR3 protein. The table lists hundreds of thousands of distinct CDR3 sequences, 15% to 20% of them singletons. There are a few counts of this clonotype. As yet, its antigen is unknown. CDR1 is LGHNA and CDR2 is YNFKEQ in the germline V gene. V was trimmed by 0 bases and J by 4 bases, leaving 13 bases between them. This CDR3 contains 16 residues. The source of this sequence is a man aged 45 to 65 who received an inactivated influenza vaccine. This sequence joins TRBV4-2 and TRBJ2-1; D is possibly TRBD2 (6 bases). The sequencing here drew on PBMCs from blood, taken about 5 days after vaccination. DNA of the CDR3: TGTGCCAGCAGCCAAGACCGGGACTCGAAGTACAATGAGCAGTTCTTC. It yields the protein CASSQDRDSKYNEQFF.